This T cell receptor (beta chain) was documented in a study of T-cell memory formation after mild COVID-19. Background on the study: Each donor largely had its own TCR clusters.

Study results and limitations: Most CD4+ clones that shrank were in CM and EM, while CD8+ ones turned up in EMRA. CD4/CD8 balance characterized clones contracting day 15 to 85, and CD4+ skew characterized later expanders.

The length of the CDR3 is 18 residues. V trimming: 2 bases; J trimming: 4 bases; junction bases outside the gene matches: 7. Germline V gives CDR1 SGHTA, CDR2 FQGTGA. Employing constant-segment primers, 5'RACE generated TCR alpha and TCR beta cDNA libraries bearing sample barcodes and UMIs. TCRdb ran MiXCR on the 5' RACE reads and lists one entry per CDR3 protein. The sample includes 250,000 or so distinct CDR3 sequences, 15% to 20% of them seen just once. This clonotype occurred a few times. Antigen: not known. The material sequenced was PBMCs or a T cell subset sorted from them (not recorded which). The clonotype comes from a man aged 18 to 29 who had mild COVID-19 (a few samples of this study predate the infection). Cell type and time point are not known. The gene calls are TRBV7-3 and TRBJ2-3; TRBD2 matches at 15 bases. This CDR3 is CASSLGLAGGTSPDTQYF. The CDR3 DNA reads as TGTGCCAGCAGCTTAGGACTAGCGGGGGGGACGAGCCCAGATACGCAGTATTTT.